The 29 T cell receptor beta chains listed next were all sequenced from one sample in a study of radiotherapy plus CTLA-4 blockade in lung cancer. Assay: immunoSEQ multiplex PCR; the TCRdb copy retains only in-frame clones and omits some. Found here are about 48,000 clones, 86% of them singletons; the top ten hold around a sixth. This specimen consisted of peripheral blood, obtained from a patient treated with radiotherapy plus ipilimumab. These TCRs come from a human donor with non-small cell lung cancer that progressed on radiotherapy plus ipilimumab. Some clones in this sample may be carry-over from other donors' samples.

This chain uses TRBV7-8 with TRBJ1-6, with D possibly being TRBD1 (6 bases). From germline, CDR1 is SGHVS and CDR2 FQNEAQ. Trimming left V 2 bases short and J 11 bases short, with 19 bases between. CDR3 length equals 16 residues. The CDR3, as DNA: TGTGCCAGCAGCTTAATTCCAGGGGCATCTGCTACACCCCTCCACTTT. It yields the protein CASSLIPGASATPLHF. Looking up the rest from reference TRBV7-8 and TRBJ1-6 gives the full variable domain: GAGVSQSPRYKVAKRGQDVALRCDPISGHVSLFWYQQALGQGPEFLTYFQNEAQLDKSGLPSDRFFAERPEGSVSTLKIQRTQQEDSAVYLCASSLIPGASATPLHFGNGTRLTVT.

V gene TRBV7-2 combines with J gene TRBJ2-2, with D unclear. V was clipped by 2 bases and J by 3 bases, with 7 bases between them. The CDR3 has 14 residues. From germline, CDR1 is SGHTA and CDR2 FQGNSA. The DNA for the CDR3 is TGTGCCAGCAGCTTATCAGTGGACACCGGGGAGCTGTTTTTT. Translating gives CASSLSVDTGELFF.

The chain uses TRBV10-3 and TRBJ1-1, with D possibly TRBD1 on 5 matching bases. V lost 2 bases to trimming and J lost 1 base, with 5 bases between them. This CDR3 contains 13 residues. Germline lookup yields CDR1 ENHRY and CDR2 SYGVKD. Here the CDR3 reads CAISEQGNTEAFF. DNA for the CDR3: TGTGCCATCAGTGAGCAGGGGAACACTGAAGCTTTCTTT.

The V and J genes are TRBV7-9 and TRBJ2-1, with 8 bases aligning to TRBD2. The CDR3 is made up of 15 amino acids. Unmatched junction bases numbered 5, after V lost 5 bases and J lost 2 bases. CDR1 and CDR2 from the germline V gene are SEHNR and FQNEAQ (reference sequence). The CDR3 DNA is TGTGCCAGCAGCAGCCAGCGGGGGACCTACAATGAGCAGTTCTTC. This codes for CASSSQRGTYNEQFF.

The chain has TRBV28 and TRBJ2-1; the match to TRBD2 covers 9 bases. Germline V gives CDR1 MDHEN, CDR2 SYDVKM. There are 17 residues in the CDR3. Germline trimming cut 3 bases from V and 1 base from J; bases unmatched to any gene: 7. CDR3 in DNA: TGTGCCAGCAGTTTCCCTTCTAGCGGGATTTCCTACAATGAGCAGTTCTTC. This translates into CASSFPSSGISYNEQFF.

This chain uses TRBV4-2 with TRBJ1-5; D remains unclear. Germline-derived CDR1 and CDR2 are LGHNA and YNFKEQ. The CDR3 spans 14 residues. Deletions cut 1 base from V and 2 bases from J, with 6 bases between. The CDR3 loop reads CASSQVEGNQPQHF. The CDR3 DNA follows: TGTGCCAGCAGCCAAGTGGAGGGCAATCAGCCCCAGCATTTT.

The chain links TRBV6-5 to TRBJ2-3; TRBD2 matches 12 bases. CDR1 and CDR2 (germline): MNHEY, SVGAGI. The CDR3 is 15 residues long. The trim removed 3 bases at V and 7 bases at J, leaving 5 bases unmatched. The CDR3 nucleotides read TGTGCCAGCAGTTATGCTAGCGGGAGGGAAAATACGCAGTATTTT. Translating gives CASSYASGRENTQYF.

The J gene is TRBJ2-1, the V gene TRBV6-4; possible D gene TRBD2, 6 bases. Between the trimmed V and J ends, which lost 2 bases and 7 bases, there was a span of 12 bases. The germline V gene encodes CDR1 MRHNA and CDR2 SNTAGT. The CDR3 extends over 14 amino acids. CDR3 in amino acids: CASSDPAGGNEQFF. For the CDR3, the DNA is TGTGCCAGCAGTGACCCGGCAGGAGGGAATGAGCAGTTCTTC.

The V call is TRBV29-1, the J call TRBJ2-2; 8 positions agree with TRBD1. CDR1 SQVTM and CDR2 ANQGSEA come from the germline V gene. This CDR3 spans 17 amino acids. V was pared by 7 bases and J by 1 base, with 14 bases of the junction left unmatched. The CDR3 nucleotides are TGCAGCGCAGTCAAGTACGGACAGGGATTGAACACCGGGGAGCTGTTTTTT. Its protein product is CSAVKYGQGLNTGELFF.

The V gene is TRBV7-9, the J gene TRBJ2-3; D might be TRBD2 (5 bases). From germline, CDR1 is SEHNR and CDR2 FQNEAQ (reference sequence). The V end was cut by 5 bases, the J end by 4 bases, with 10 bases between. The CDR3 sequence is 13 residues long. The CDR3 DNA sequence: TGTGCCAGCAGCCAGAGGGTTGCAGATACGCAGTATTTT. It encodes CASSQRVADTQYF. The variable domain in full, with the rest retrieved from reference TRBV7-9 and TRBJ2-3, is DTGVSQNPRHKITKRGQNVTFRCDPISEHNRLYWYRQTLGQGPEFLTYFQNEAQLEKSRLLSDRFSAERPKGSFSTLEIQRTEQGDSAMYLCASSQRVADTQYFGPGTRLTVL.

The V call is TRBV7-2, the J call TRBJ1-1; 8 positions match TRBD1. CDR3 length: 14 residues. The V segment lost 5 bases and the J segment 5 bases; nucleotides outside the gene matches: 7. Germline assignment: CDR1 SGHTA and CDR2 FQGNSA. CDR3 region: CASSGQGAQTEAFF. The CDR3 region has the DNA TGTGCCAGCAGCGGTCAGGGGGCGCAAACTGAAGCTTTCTTT. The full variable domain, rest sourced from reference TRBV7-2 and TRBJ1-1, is GAGVSQSPSNKVTEKGKDVELRCDPISGHTALYWYRQSLGQGLEFLIYFQGNSAPDKSGLPSDRFSAERTGGSVSTLTIQRTQQEDSAVYLCASSGQGAQTEAFFGQGTRLTVV.

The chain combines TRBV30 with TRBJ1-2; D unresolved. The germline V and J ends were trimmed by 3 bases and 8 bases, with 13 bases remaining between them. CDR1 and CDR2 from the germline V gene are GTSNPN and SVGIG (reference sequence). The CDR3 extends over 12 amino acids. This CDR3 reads CAWRVASWGYTF. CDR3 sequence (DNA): TGTGCCTGGAGAGTAGCTAGTTGGGGCTACACCTTC.

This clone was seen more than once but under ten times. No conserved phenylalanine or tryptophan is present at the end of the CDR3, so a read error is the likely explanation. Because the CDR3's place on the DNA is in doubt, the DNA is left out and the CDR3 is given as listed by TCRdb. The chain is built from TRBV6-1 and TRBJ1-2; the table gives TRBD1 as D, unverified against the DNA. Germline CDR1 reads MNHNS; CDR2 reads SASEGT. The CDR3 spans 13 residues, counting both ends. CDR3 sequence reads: CASRPTRTQTKLL.

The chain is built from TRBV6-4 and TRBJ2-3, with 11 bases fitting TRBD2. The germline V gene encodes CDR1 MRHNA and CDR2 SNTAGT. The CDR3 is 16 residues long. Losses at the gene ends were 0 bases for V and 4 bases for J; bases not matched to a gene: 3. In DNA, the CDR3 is TGTGCCAGCAGTGACTCCGGGACTAGCGGTTCAGATACGCAGTATTTT. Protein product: CASSDSGTSGSDTQYF.

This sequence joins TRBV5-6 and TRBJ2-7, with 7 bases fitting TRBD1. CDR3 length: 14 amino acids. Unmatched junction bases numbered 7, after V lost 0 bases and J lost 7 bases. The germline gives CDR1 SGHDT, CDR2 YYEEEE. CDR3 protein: CASSLGQGVREQYF. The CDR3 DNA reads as TGTGCCAGCAGCTTGGGACAGGGTGTAAGAGAGCAGTACTTC.

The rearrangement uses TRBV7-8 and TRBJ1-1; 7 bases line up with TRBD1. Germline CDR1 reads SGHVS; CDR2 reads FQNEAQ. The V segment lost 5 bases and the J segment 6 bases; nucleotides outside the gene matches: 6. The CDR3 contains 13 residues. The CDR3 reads CASSASGGAEAFF. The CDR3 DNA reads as TGTGCCAGCAGCGCCTCAGGGGGTGCTGAAGCTTTCTTT. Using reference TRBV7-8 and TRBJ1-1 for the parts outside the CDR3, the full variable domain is GAGVSQSPRYKVAKRGQDVALRCDPISGHVSLFWYQQALGQGPEFLTYFQNEAQLDKSGLPSDRFFAERPEGSVSTLKIQRTQQEDSAVYLCASSASGGAEAFFGQGTRLTVV.

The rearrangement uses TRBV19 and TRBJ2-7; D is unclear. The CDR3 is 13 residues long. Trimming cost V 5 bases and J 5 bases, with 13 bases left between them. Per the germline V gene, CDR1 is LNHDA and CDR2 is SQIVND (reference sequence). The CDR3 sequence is CASSPRRLDEQYF. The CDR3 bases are TGTGCCAGTAGTCCCCGCAGGCTGGACGAGCAGTACTTC.

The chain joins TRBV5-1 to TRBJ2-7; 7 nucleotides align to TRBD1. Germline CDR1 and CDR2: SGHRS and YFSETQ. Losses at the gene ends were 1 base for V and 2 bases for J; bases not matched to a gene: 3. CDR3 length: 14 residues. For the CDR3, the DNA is TGCGCCAGCAGCTTGACAGGGGCCACCTACGAGCAGTACTTC. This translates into CASSLTGATYEQYF.

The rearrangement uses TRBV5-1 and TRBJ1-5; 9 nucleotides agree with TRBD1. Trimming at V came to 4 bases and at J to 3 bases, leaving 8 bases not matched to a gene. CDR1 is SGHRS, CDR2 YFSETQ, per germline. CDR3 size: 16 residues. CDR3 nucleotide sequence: TGCGCCAGCAGCCCCGAAGGGACAGGGCTCAATCAGCCCCAGCATTTT. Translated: CASSPEGTGLNQPQHF.

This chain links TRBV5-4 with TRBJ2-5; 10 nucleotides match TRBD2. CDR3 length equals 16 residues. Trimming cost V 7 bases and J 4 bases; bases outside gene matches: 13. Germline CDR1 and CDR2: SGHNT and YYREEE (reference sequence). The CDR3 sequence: CASRSEREGLGETQYF. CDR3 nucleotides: TGTGCCAGCCGAAGCGAGCGGGAGGGCCTTGGAGAGACCCAGTACTTC.

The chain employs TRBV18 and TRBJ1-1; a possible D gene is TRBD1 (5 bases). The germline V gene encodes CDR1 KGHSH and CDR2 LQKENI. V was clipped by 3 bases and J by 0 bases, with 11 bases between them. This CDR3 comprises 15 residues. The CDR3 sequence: CASSPTDSMNTEAFF. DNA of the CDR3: TGTGCCAGCTCACCGACCGACAGCATGAACACTGAAGCTTTCTTT.

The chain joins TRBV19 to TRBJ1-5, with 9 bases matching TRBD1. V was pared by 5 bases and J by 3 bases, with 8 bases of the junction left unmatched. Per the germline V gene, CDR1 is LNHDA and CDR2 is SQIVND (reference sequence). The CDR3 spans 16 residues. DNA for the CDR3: TGTGCCAGTAGTGCCAAACAGGGGGCGATCAATCAGCCCCAGCATTTT. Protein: CASSAKQGAINQPQHF.

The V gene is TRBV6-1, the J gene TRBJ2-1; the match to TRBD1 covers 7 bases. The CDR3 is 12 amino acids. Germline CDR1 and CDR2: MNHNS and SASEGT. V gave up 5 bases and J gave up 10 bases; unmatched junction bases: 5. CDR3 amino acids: CASSLTGREQFF. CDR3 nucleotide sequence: TGTGCCAGCAGTCTGACAGGGCGCGAGCAGTTCTTC.

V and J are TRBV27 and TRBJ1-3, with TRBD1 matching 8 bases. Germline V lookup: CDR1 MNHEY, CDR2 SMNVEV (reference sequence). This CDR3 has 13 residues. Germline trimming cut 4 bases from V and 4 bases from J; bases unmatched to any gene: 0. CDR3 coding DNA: TGTGCCAGCAGTTGGGACAGGGGAAACACCATATATTTT. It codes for CASSWDRGNTIYF.

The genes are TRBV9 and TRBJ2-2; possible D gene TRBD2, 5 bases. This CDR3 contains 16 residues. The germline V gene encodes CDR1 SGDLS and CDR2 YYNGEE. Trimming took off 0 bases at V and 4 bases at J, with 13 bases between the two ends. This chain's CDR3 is CASSVGSGSGTGELFF. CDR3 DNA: TGTGCCAGCAGCGTAGGAAGTGGGAGTGGCACCGGGGAGCTGTTTTTT.

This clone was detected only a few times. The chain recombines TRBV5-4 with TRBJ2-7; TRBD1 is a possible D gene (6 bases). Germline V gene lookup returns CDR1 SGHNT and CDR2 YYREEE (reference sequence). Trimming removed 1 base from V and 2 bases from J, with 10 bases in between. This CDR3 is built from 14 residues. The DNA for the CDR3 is TGTGCCAGCAGCTTGAATAGACAGGCCTACGAGCAGTACTTC. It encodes CASSLNRQAYEQYF.

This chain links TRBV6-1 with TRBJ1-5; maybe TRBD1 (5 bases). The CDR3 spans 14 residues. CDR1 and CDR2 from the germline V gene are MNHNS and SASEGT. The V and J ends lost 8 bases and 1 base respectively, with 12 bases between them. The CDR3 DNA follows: TGTGCCAGCGGGCGGGACGTAAGCAATCAGCCCCAGCATTTT. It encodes CASGRDVSNQPQHF.

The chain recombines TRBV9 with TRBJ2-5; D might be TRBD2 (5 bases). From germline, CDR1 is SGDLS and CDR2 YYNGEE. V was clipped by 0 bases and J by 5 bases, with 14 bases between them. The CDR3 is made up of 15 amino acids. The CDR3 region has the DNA TGTGCCAGCAGCGTAGACACTAGTTACTATGAGACCCAGTACTTC. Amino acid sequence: CASSVDTSYYETQYF.

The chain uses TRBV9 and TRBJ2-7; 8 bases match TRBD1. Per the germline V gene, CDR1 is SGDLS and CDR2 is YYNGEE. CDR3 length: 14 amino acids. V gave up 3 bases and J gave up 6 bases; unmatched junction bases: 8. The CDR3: CASSGGTGPSEQYF. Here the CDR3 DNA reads TGTGCCAGCAGCGGGGGGACAGGACCCAGCGAGCAGTACTTC.